What follows are 5 T cell receptor beta chains derived from one specimen sequenced in a study of blood T cells in healthy people across ages. Sample-barcoded 5' priming and a J-beta primer mix drove a second PCR of 7 to 11 cycles. Each CDR3 protein gets one entry after TCRdb re-called the 5' RACE reads with MiXCR. The repertoire holds about 400,000 distinct CDR3 sequences, with approximately 52% as singletons. The sample consisted of blood. The receptors come from a man aged 55 to 70 in good health.

This clonotype showed up just a few times. V usage is TRBV20-1 and J usage is TRBJ2-3; 10 bases match TRBD2. Germline V gene sequence: CDR1 DFQATT, CDR2 SNEGSKA (reference sequence). This CDR3 has 15 residues. V gave up 3 bases and J gave up 5 bases; unmatched junction bases: 8. CDR3 in DNA: TGCAGTGCTAGTCGGCTAGCGGGAGTGGTAGATACGCAGTATTTT. Amino acids: CSASRLAGVVDTQYF.

As to this clonotype: A much larger clone differs by one base, so this may be a read error. The V gene is TRBV7-3, the J gene TRBJ2-1; no clear D. The J call is doubtful: the DNA matches TRBJ2-7 better. The germline CDR1 and CDR2 sequences are SGHTA and FQGTGA. The CDR3 has 12 amino acids. CDR3 region: CASSISLNEQYF. CDR3 bases: TGTGCCAGCAGCATAAGCCTCAATGAGCAGTACTTC.

The V call is TRBV20-1, the J call TRBJ2-3, with 12 bases matching TRBD2. Per germline, CDR1 DFQATT and CDR2 SNEGSKA (reference sequence). CDR3 length: 18 residues. J lost 0 bases, V lost 1 base, and 8 bases had no gene match. CDR3 nucleotides: TGCAGTGCTAGAGGCTCTAGCGGGGGGGCCTCTAGCACAGATACGCAGTATTTT. This gives the protein CSARGSSGGASSTDTQYF.

The J gene is TRBJ2-1, the V gene TRBV6-2 or TRBV6-3; 8 nucleotides match TRBD2. This CDR3 has 14 amino acids. Per germline, CDR1 MNHEY and CDR2 SVGEGT. After removal of 5 bases from V and 7 bases from J, the junction contained 7 bases not matched to a gene. This CDR3 is CASSGSGKRNEQFF. For the CDR3, the DNA is TGTGCCAGCAGTGGTAGCGGGAAAAGGAATGAGCAGTTCTTC.

This chain uses TRBV11-2 with TRBJ1-5, with no clear D. Germline V gene sequence: CDR1 SGHAT, CDR2 FQNNGV. This CDR3 comprises 16 residues. V was pared by 0 bases and J by 1 base, with 10 bases between. The CDR3: CASSLDAVLSNQPQHF. The CDR3 region has the DNA TGTGCCAGCAGCTTAGATGCCGTTTTAAGCAATCAGCCCCAGCATTTT. Together with reference TRBV11-2 and TRBJ1-5, the CDR3 gives the full variable domain: EAGVAQSPRYKIIEKRQSVAFWCNPISGHATLYWYQQILGQGPKLLIQFQNNGVVDDSQLPKDRFSAERLKGVDSTLKIQPAKLEDSAVYLCASSLDAVLSNQPQHFGDGTRLSIL.